These 26 T cell receptor beta chains were all obtained from the same sample, sequenced in a study of human T cells and chemical hapten exposure. TCRdb ran MiXCR on the RACE reads and lists one entry per CDR3 protein. This sample has 300,000 to 450,000 distinct CDR3 sequences, with over 5% found just once. Specified time point: pre-sensitization, week 0. Treatment noted: therapeutic diphenylcyclopropenone sensitization with weekly scalp DPC. Sample: whole blood, taken in connection with sensitization to the hapten diphenylcyclopropenone (DPC). The receptors shown here come from a woman under 30 with alopecia areata. Some clones in this sample may be carry-over from other donors' samples.

This clonotype showed up many times. The chain recombines TRBV28 with TRBJ2-5; D is uncertain. Between the trimmed V and J ends, which lost 4 bases and 0 bases, there was a span of 12 bases. CDR1 and CDR2 from the germline V gene are MDHEN and SYDVKM. This CDR3 has 15 amino acids. DNA of the CDR3: TGTGCCAGCAGTTCCGCCCGGATTGACCAAGAGACCCAGTACTTC. Translation gives CASSSARIDQETQYF.

This clonotype was counted a few times. The DNA is left out, because the CDR3 cannot be placed on it with certainty; the CDR3 is given as TCRdb lists it. The genes are TRBV5-1 and TRBJ2-3; the table assigns TRBD1, which was not confirmed against the DNA. Germline CDR1 SGHRS, CDR2 YFSETQ. The CDR3 is 13 amino acids in total, end residues counted. The CDR3 protein is CASSLNVGAGTYF.

In this sample, this clonotype turned up many times. The chain is built from TRBV10-3 and TRBJ2-1; D not certain. Germline V gene lookup returns CDR1 ENHRY and CDR2 SYGVKD. CDR3 length: 14 amino acids. The V and J ends lost 0 bases and 6 bases respectively, with 9 bases between them. The CDR3 DNA reads as TGTGCCATCAGTGAGTCTAGACCGATCAATGAGCAGTTCTTC. Protein: CAISESRPINEQFF.

This clonotype was observed at least ten times. V is TRBV12-3 or TRBV12-4 and J is TRBJ2-3; TRBD2 matches 7 bases. The CDR3 is 17 amino acids. The junction had 14 bases not matched to a gene; V was cut back by 2 bases and J by 6 bases. The CDR3 is CASSLYAGVGHEDTQYF. CDR3 bases: TGTGCCAGCAGTTTATATGCGGGGGTGGGCCACGAGGATACGCAGTATTTT.

In its sample, this clonotype was seen a few times. This chain joins TRBV12-3 or TRBV12-4 and TRBJ1-1; the D gene is possibly TRBD1 (5 bases). V gave up 6 bases and J gave up 9 bases, with 14 bases separating them. CDR3 length equals 12 residues. Here the CDR3 DNA reads TGTGCCAGCAGCCCACCAGGGAAGAAAGCTTTCTTT. Its translation: CASSPPGKKAFF.

CDR3 residues: CSASDRQLNSPLHF. The CDR3 coding sequence is TGCAGTGCTAGTGACAGGCAACTTAATTCACCCCTCCACTTT. The chain combines TRBV20-1 with TRBJ1-6; D possibly corresponds to TRBD1 (6 bases). V gave up 3 bases and J gave up 6 bases, with 12 bases separating them. The V gene's germline CDR1 is DFQATT and CDR2 SNEGSKA (reference sequence). The CDR3 is 14 residues long.

The chain couples TRBV11-1 to TRBJ1-1, with D possibly matching TRBD1 (5 bases). Germline V gene lookup returns CDR1 SGHAT and CDR2 FQDESV (reference sequence). Trimming pared 1 base from V and 0 bases from J, leaving 15 bases between. The CDR3 consists of 17 residues. The CDR3 DNA reads as TGTGCCAGCAGCTTAGATCCGATGGGCAGGGTGAACACTGAAGCTTTCTTT. This gives the protein CASSLDPMGRVNTEAFF.

The J gene is TRBJ2-7, the V gene TRBV27; D unclear. Germline V lookup: CDR1 MNHEY, CDR2 SMNVEV (reference sequence). This CDR3 is 15 amino acids long. The ends were cut back, 5 bases at V and 0 bases at J, with 14 bases in the middle. This CDR3 is CASSLSDGSSYEQYF. The CDR3 nucleotides read TGTGCCAGCAGTCTTTCGGACGGAAGCTCCTACGAGCAGTACTTC.

In its sample, this clonotype was seen many times. The chain couples TRBV29-1 to TRBJ2-3; 9 nucleotides line up with TRBD2. V lost 6 bases to trimming and J lost 3 bases; unmatched junction nucleotides: 10. This CDR3 contains 15 residues. The germline gives CDR1 SQVTM, CDR2 ANQGSEA. CDR3 sequence: CSVKPLAGYTDTQYF. In nucleotides, the CDR3 is TGCAGCGTCAAGCCTCTAGCGGGGTATACAGATACGCAGTATTTT.

This clonotype was counted ten times or more. The chain uses TRBV18 and TRBJ1-1; D is perhaps TRBD1 (6 bases). V was shortened by 3 bases and J by 8 bases, with 10 bases between the two germline ends. Germline V gene sequence: CDR1 KGHSH, CDR2 LQKENI. The length of the CDR3 is 12 residues. The CDR3, as DNA: TGTGCCAGCTCACCTCGGACAGACGAAGCTTTCTTT. Translation gives CASSPRTDEAFF.

This clonotype was picked up many times. The genes are TRBV5-1 and TRBJ2-6; possible D gene TRBD1, 5 bases. The CDR3 has 18 residues. CDR1 is SGHRS and CDR2 is YFSETQ in the germline V gene. The V end was cut by 1 base, the J end by 1 base, with 15 bases between. CDR3 bases: TGCGCCAGCAGCTTGCTCCCTGACCCAGGGTCTGGGGCCAACGTCCTGACTTTC. This encodes CASSLLPDPGSGANVLTF.

This clonotype was counted ten times or more. V and J are TRBV5-1 and TRBJ2-3; 12 nucleotides match TRBD2. J was trimmed by 0 bases and V by 5 bases; bases with no gene match: 4. Germline-derived CDR1 and CDR2 are SGHRS and YFSETQ. The CDR3 totals 16 residues. CDR3 DNA: TGCGCCAGCAGGACTAGCGGGAGCGCTAGCACAGATACGCAGTATTTT. Protein sequence: CASRTSGSASTDTQYF.

Ten or more counts support this clonotype. This chain uses TRBV10-3 with TRBJ2-2; 8 bases line up with TRBD1. Trimming cost V 8 bases and J 0 bases; bases outside gene matches: 11. CDR3 length equals 17 residues. From germline, CDR1 is ENHRY and CDR2 SYGVKD. DNA for the CDR3: TGTGCCATCGCGGGAAAAGGACAGGGAGCGAACACCGGGGAGCTGTTTTTT. Translated, it gives CAIAGKGQGANTGELFF.

This clonotype was found many times. The chain combines TRBV7-2 with TRBJ2-6; D unresolved. CDR1 is SGHTA, CDR2 FQGNSA, per germline. Trimming removed 5 bases from V and 3 bases from J, with 5 bases in between. CDR3 length: 13 residues. Written as DNA, the CDR3 is TGTGCCAGCAGCCGCTTTGGGGCCAACGTCCTGACTTTC. Translated: CASSRFGANVLTF.

This clonotype was counted ten times or more. The genes are TRBV6-5 and TRBJ2-1; 8 nucleotides agree with TRBD1. CDR1 and CDR2 from the germline V gene are MNHEY and SVGAGI. The CDR3 is 16 amino acids. V shed 5 bases, J shed 2 bases, and the junction held 8 bases outside the gene matches. CDR3 loop: CASSRPGTGAYNEQFF. For the CDR3, the DNA is TGTGCCAGCAGTCGGCCCGGGACAGGTGCCTACAATGAGCAGTTCTTC.

The table lists this clonotype with many counts. The chain combines TRBV10-3 with TRBJ1-2, with D maybe TRBD1 (6 bases). The CDR3 spans 15 residues. Germline V lookup: CDR1 ENHRY, CDR2 SYGVKD. Trimming took 5 bases from V and 5 from J, leaving 18 bases between them. CDR3 in amino acids: CAISSPSGGAYGYTF. CDR3 DNA: TGTGCCATCAGTTCGCCTTCCGGGGGCGCTTATGGCTACACCTTC.

The chain links TRBV7-8 to TRBJ2-1; 9 bases match TRBD1. The germline V gene encodes CDR1 SGHVS and CDR2 FQNEAQ. This CDR3 has 15 amino acids. The V segment lost 5 bases and the J segment 8 bases; nucleotides outside the gene matches: 10. The DNA for the CDR3 is TGTGCCAGCAGCCCTCGGACAGGGGCCATCGATGAGCAGTTCTTC. Encoded protein: CASSPRTGAIDEQFF.

This clonotype has ten or more counts. The chain couples TRBV7-2 to TRBJ2-5; no clear D. Germline V CDR1 and CDR2: SGHTA, FQGNSA. The CDR3 extends over 13 amino acids. V was cut by 1 base and J by 2 bases, with 5 bases left in between. CDR3 residues: CASSLGLQETQYF. In DNA form, the CDR3 reads TGTGCCAGCAGCTTAGGCTTGCAAGAGACCCAGTACTTC.

The chain carries TRBV20-1 and TRBJ1-2; possibly TRBD1 for D (6 bases). Per the germline V gene, CDR1 is DFQATT and CDR2 is SNEGSKA (reference sequence). CDR3 length: 12 residues. V lost 6 bases and J lost 7, with 15 bases in between. The CDR3 protein is CSAGGTFPGYTF. The CDR3 DNA sequence: TGCAGTGCGGGAGGGACATTTCCTGGCTACACCTTC.

As to this clonotype: It may be a read error: a sequence one base away is much more abundant. The chain links TRBV4-3 to TRBJ1-1; D is undetermined. CDR3 length equals 16 residues. CDR1 is LGHNA and CDR2 is YSLEER in the germline V gene. CDR3 nucleotide sequence: TGCGACAGCAGCCACGCACACTCGGACCCGAGGGCTGAAGCTTTCTTT. Residues: CDSSHAHSDPRAEAFF.

The rearrangement links TRBV12-3 or TRBV12-4 to TRBJ2-7; D gene unclear. This CDR3 region has 14 residues. V was pared by 3 bases and J by 4 bases, with 13 bases between. The CDR3 bases are TGTGCCAGCAGTTTTCGACCTGGGGTGTACGAGCAGTACTTC. Encoded protein: CASSFRPGVYEQYF.

Many counts were recorded for this clonotype. The chain employs TRBV10-3 and TRBJ1-5; TRBD1 aligns across 10 bases. With 0 bases clipped from V and 5 bases from J, the junction kept 7 bases outside the gene matches. Germline V gene data show CDR1 as ENHRY and CDR2 as SYGVKD. The CDR3 length is 17 residues. Written as DNA, the CDR3 is TGTGCCATCAGTGAGTCGACGGGGACAGGGGAGCATCAGCCCCAGCATTTT. It translates to CAISESTGTGEHQPQHF.

This clonotype was found many times. The chain links TRBV6-2 or TRBV6-3 to TRBJ2-7; D gene uncertain. V lost 2 bases to trimming and J lost 5 bases, with 16 bases between them. The CDR3 is 15 residues long. Germline V gene lookup returns CDR1 MNHEY and CDR2 SVGEGT. For the CDR3, the DNA is TGTGCCAGCAGTTACGCGTCCCGGTTCGACCACGAGCAGTACTTC. This codes for CASSYASRFDHEQYF.

This clonotype came up many times. The chain has TRBV10-2 and TRBJ1-1, with D possibly TRBD1 on 5 matching bases. Germline V CDR1 and CDR2: WSHSY, SAAADI. Trimming removed 4 bases from V and 4 bases from J, with 10 bases in between. The CDR3 sequence is 13 residues long. CDR3 loop: CASSVGEPTEAFF. The CDR3 bases are TGCGCCAGCAGTGTAGGGGAACCCACTGAAGCTTTCTTT.

This clonotype was observed a handful of times. This chain joins TRBV1 and TRBJ2-3; TRBD1 is the table's D call, not checked against the DNA. TRBV1 is shown as a pseudogene. The length of the CDR3 is 16 residues. Here the CDR3 DNA reads TGCACCAGCAGCCAATGCGGGCCCCCCGGCACAGATACGCAGTATTTT. It codes for CTSSQCGPPGTDTQYF.

The sample holds many counts of this clonotype. The gene calls are TRBV5-1 and TRBJ2-2; D unclear. CDR1 and CDR2 from the germline V gene are SGHRS and YFSETQ. The CDR3 contains 14 residues. Trimming shortened V by 1 base and J by 3 bases, and 7 bases separated the two germline ends. This chain's CDR3 is CASSLTRDTGELFF. CDR3 DNA sequence: TGCGCCAGCAGCTTGACCCGGGACACCGGGGAGCTGTTTTTT.